One and the same sample provided the 27 T cell receptor beta chains below, sequenced in a study of blood T cell repertoires in COVID-19. Clones were read by immunoSEQ multiplex PCR, and TCRdb kept only the in-frame ones, dropping some. The data show about 260,000 clones, 88% seen once. Sequenced material: peripheral blood. These receptors originate from a human donor in a cohort sampled during active COVID-19.

V usage is TRBV6-5 and J usage is TRBJ1-1; no firm D call. This CDR3 spans 13 amino acids. Germline loops: CDR1 MNHEY, CDR2 SVGAGI. The V end lost 6 bases, the J end lost 6 bases, and 14 bases lay between the germline ends. In DNA, the CDR3 is TGTGCCAGCAGCCTACCGGGTGCCCCTGAAGCTTTCTTT. Encoded protein: CASSLPGAPEAFF.

The V and J genes are TRBV7-2 and TRBJ2-7; 13 bases match TRBD2. Germline assignment: CDR1 SGHTA and CDR2 FQGNSA. The CDR3 has 15 residues. The V gene end was trimmed by 1 base and the J gene end by 5 bases; junction bases not matched to a gene: 2. The CDR3 spells CASSLVGLAGDEQYF. Written as DNA, the CDR3 is TGTGCCAGCAGCTTAGTCGGACTAGCGGGAGACGAGCAGTACTTC.

V usage is TRBV7-2 and J usage is TRBJ1-2; D is undetermined. CDR3 length: 15 amino acids. Trimming removed 5 bases at V and 4 bases at J, with 17 bases between. CDR1 and CDR2 (germline): SGHTA, FQGNSA. In DNA, the CDR3 is TGTGCCAGCAGCCGGGGTGGGATGGGGAGCTATGGCTACACCTTC. Translated, it gives CASSRGGMGSYGYTF.

The rearrangement joins TRBV20-1 to TRBJ1-2, with TRBD1 identical over 8 bases. The germline gives CDR1 DFQATT, CDR2 SNEGSKA (reference sequence). This CDR3 has 14 amino acids. V lost 3 bases to trimming and J lost 5 bases; unmatched junction nucleotides: 8. CDR3 DNA sequence: TGCAGTGCTAGTGGGCAGGGGGCCCCTTATGGCTACACCTTC. Its protein product is CSASGQGAPYGYTF.

The chain employs TRBV9 and TRBJ1-2, with 7 bases lining up with TRBD1. This CDR3 is 12 amino acids long. The J segment lost 6 bases and the V segment lost 3 bases, leaving 2 bases of the junction unmatched. Germline CDR1 is SGDLS and CDR2 is YYNGEE. CDR3 residues: CASSGTGDGYTF. CDR3 sequence (DNA): TGTGCCAGCAGCGGAACAGGGGATGGCTACACCTTC. The full variable domain, its missing parts supplied by reference TRBV9 and TRBJ1-2, is DSGVTQTPKHLITATGQRVTLRCSPRSGDLSVYWYQQSLDQGLQFLIQYYNGEERAKGNILERFSAQQFPDLHSELNLSSLELGDSALYFCASSGTGDGYTFGSGTRLTVV.

The chain recombines TRBV19 with TRBJ2-6, with a weak D call TRBD1 (6 bases). V shed 7 bases and J shed 3 bases, with 13 bases lying between them. Germline V gene data show CDR1 as LNHDA and CDR2 as SQIVND (reference sequence). The CDR3 runs to 15 residues. CDR3 protein: CASNYGTNGANVLTF. DNA of the CDR3: TGTGCCAGTAATTACGGGACAAATGGGGCCAACGTCCTGACTTTC.

The chain uses TRBV6-1 and TRBJ2-7; TRBD1 matches 7 bases. The CDR3 runs to 15 residues. CDR1 MNHNS and CDR2 SASEGT come from the germline V gene. Unmatched junction bases numbered 5, after V lost 3 bases and J lost 0 bases. The CDR3 DNA sequence: TGTGCCAGCAGTGACCTCAGGGGGAACTCCTACGAGCAGTACTTC. Its translation is CASSDLRGNSYEQYF.

The chain links TRBV7-6 to TRBJ1-1; no clear D gene. The CDR3 has 13 amino acids. Trimming took off 4 bases at V and 3 bases at J, with 9 bases between the two ends. In germline, CDR1 is SGHVS, CDR2 FNYEAQ. CDR3 amino acids: CASSWAQDTEAFF. CDR3 DNA: TGTGCCAGCAGCTGGGCCCAAGACACTGAAGCTTTCTTT.

V gene TRBV5-1 combines with J gene TRBJ1-2; 11 nucleotides agree with TRBD1. The CDR3 spans 15 residues. The germline V gene has CDR1 SGHRS and CDR2 YFSETQ. V gave up 1 base and J gave up 8 bases; unmatched junction bases: 7. CDR3 bases: TGCGCCAGCAGCTTGACCGGACAGGGGGCGGAGGGCTACACCTTC. This encodes CASSLTGQGAEGYTF.

V and J are TRBV6-2 or TRBV6-3 and TRBJ2-1; D not certain. The CDR3 extends over 12 amino acids. The germline CDR1 and CDR2 sequences are MNHEY and SVGEGT. V lost 2 bases, J lost 12 bases, and 11 bases lay in between. CDR3 in amino acids: CASSYPHAGQFF. The CDR3 nucleotides are TGTGCCAGCAGTTACCCCCACGCCGGGCAGTTCTTC.

The V call is TRBV4-3, the J call TRBJ1-5, with D unclear. Trimming took 2 bases from V and 0 from J, leaving 8 bases between them. Germline V CDR1 and CDR2: LGHNA, YSLEER. The CDR3 is 15 residues long. The DNA of the CDR3 is TGCGCCAGCAGCCAACTTTATAATAGCAATCAGCCCCAGCATTTT. Translation: CASSQLYNSNQPQHF.

The chain links TRBV11-2 to TRBJ2-7; no reliable D call. V was pared by 1 base and J by 2 bases, with 6 bases between. This CDR3 has 13 residues. Germline loops: CDR1 SGHAT, CDR2 FQNNGV. As DNA, the CDR3 is TGTGCCAGCAGCTTAGCAGGTGCCTACGAGCAGTACTTC. Its translation: CASSLAGAYEQYF.

The J gene is TRBJ1-1, the V gene TRBV5-4, with D unclear. The germline gives CDR1 SGHNT, CDR2 YYREEE (reference sequence). CDR3 length: 16 residues. V lost 4 bases to trimming and J lost 1 base, with 17 bases between them. CDR3 region: CASSHVRGRQNTEAFF. The CDR3 nucleotides read TGTGCCAGCAGCCACGTGCGCGGGCGACAGAACACTGAAGCTTTCTTT.

The rearrangement links TRBV6-2 or TRBV6-3 to TRBJ2-7, with D uncertain. V shed 1 base and J shed 2 bases, with 3 bases lying between them. The CDR3 spans 12 residues. The germline V gene has CDR1 MNHEY and CDR2 SVGEGT. For the CDR3, the DNA is TGTGCCAGCAGTTACTACACCTACGAGCAGTACTTC. It codes for CASSYYTYEQYF.

The CDR3 spells CSVASGYTDTQYF. As DNA, the CDR3 is TGCAGCGTTGCTAGCGGATACACAGATACGCAGTATTTT. The rearrangement uses TRBV29-1 and TRBJ2-3, with 7 positions matching TRBD2. The V and J ends lost 4 bases and 2 bases, in that order; junction bases with no gene match: 3. The CDR3 has 13 residues. Germline loops: CDR1 SQVTM, CDR2 ANQGSEA.

The chain recombines TRBV11-2 with TRBJ1-1; D call uncertain. This CDR3 comprises 15 residues. V shed 2 bases and J shed 6 bases, with 16 bases lying between them. Germline V gene data show CDR1 as SGHAT and CDR2 as FQNNGV. This chain's CDR3 is CASSLYPVDGAEAFF. The DNA of the CDR3 is TGTGCCAGCAGCTTATACCCCGTCGACGGAGCTGAAGCTTTCTTT.

This rearrangement joins TRBV6-1 to TRBJ2-7, with 11 positions matching TRBD1. The CDR3 has 17 residues. The germline gives CDR1 MNHNS, CDR2 SASEGT. J was trimmed by 2 bases and V by 3 bases; bases with no gene match: 9. CDR3 region: CASSDFGGQGAPYEQYF. CDR3 DNA: TGTGCCAGCAGTGATTTCGGTGGACAGGGGGCTCCCTACGAGCAGTACTTC.

This clone was counted once. The CDR3 loop reads CASSLEPPGLAHEQYF. For the CDR3, the DNA is TGCGCCAGCAGCTTGGAACCACCGGGACTAGCCCACGAGCAGTACTTC. The chain is built from TRBV5-1 and TRBJ2-7; 9 bases fit TRBD2. V lost 0 bases, J lost 5 bases, and 9 bases stayed unmatched. The germline CDR1 and CDR2 sequences are SGHRS and YFSETQ. CDR3 size: 16 residues.

The chain uses TRBV3-1 (or the pseudogene TRBV3-2) and TRBJ2-6, with 7 bases identical to TRBD1. The germline V gene has CDR1 LGHDT and CDR2 YNNKEL (reference sequence). The CDR3 has 19 residues. The junction had 12 bases not matched to a gene; V was cut back by 1 base and J by 3 bases. The CDR3 nucleotides are TGTGCCAGCAGCCAAGTCCCGGGACAGTTTTTCCTTGGGGCCAACGTCCTGACTTTC. Translated, it gives CASSQVPGQFFLGANVLTF.

The genes are TRBV7-2 and TRBJ2-7; D remains unclear. Per the germline V gene, CDR1 is SGHTA and CDR2 is FQGNSA. This CDR3 has 16 residues. V was shortened by 5 bases and J by 0 bases, with 17 bases between the two germline ends. The CDR3 sequence is CASSPDLAYFSYEQYF. The CDR3 DNA is TGTGCCAGCAGCCCAGACTTGGCATACTTCTCCTACGAGCAGTACTTC.

The rearrangement links TRBV28 to TRBJ2-7; the match to TRBD1 covers 7 bases. This CDR3 is 16 amino acids long. Germline V gives CDR1 MDHEN, CDR2 SYDVKM. V lost 3 bases to trimming and J lost 4 bases; unmatched junction nucleotides: 12. CDR3 in DNA: TGTGCCAGCAGTTTGTCAAGGACAGGAAGGGGATACGAGCAGTACTTC. It is translated as CASSLSRTGRGYEQYF.

The chain combines TRBV28 with TRBJ2-3; weak D call: TRBD2 (6 bases). The CDR3 has 14 residues. V lost 4 bases and J lost 4, with 12 bases in between. Per the germline V gene, CDR1 is MDHEN and CDR2 is SYDVKM. The CDR3: CASSWGEDPDTQYF. DNA for the CDR3: TGTGCCAGCAGTTGGGGGGAGGACCCAGATACGCAGTATTTT.

The chain combines TRBV11-2 with TRBJ1-1, with D perhaps matching TRBD1 (6 bases). There are 12 residues in the CDR3. Between the trimmed V and J ends, which lost 7 bases and 3 bases, there was a span of 9 bases. Germline CDR1 SGHAT, CDR2 FQNNGV. CDR3 DNA sequence: TGTGCCAGCACCCAGGGGTACACTGAAGCTTTCTTT. Translation: CASTQGYTEAFF.

The chain is built from TRBV7-9 and TRBJ1-2, with D maybe TRBD1 (5 bases). Trimming left V 5 bases short and J 8 bases short, with 18 bases between. The length of the CDR3 is 14 residues. From germline, CDR1 is SEHNR and CDR2 FQNEAQ (reference sequence). The DNA of the CDR3 is TGTGCCAGCAGCGTAGGGGCGGGGTCGGGCGGCTACACCTTC. The encoded protein is CASSVGAGSGGYTF.

The chain links TRBV6-6 to TRBJ1-1; D not resolved. The germline CDR1 and CDR2 sequences are MNHNY and SVGAGI (reference sequence). The CDR3 covers 13 residues. V lost 2 bases and J lost 10, with 14 bases in between. In nucleotides, the CDR3 is TGTGCCAGCAGTTACCAGACCCAGGAGGGAGCTTTCTTT. This gives the protein CASSYQTQEGAFF.

The CDR3 here is CASSVAPGTGINEQFF. The CDR3 DNA reads as TGTGCCAGCAGCGTAGCCCCGGGGACAGGGATCAATGAGCAGTTCTTC. This rearrangement joins TRBV9 to TRBJ2-1; 9 bases map to TRBD1. Per germline, CDR1 SGDLS and CDR2 YYNGEE. With 0 bases clipped from V and 6 bases from J, the junction kept 7 bases outside the gene matches. The CDR3 contains 16 residues.

The gene calls are TRBV2 and TRBJ2-3; D possibly corresponds to TRBD2 (5 bases). The CDR3 consists of 12 residues. Trimming removed 7 bases from V and 3 bases from J, with 8 bases in between. Germline V gene sequence: CDR1 SNHLY, CDR2 FYNNEI. CDR3 DNA: TGTGCCAGCATGGACTCTACAGATACGCAGTATTTT. Its translation: CASMDSTDTQYF.